The 32 T cell receptor beta chains presented below share a single source sample, sequenced in a study of T cells after yellow fever vaccination. One entry per CDR3 protein, called by TCRdb with MiXCR from the 5' RACE reads. The sample lists about 300,000 distinct CDR3 sequences; around 6.8% were seen once. This sample comprised PBMCs, obtained 45 days after the first yellow fever vaccination. The source is a man younger than 30 who received the YFV17D yellow fever vaccine.

The rearrangement joins TRBV5-1 to TRBJ2-7; D is undetermined. This CDR3 has 13 amino acids. Trimming pared 0 bases from V and 3 bases from J, leaving 7 bases between. Germline CDR1 and CDR2: SGHRS and YFSETQ. This CDR3 is CASSLDLFYEQYV. CDR3 DNA sequence: TGCGCCAGCAGCTTGGATCTATTCTACGAGCAGTACGTC.

This chain uses TRBV7-2 with TRBJ1-5; possibly TRBD1 for D (6 bases). The CDR3 totals 15 residues. Germline CDR1 reads SGHTA; CDR2 reads FQGNSA. The V and J ends lost 0 bases and 4 bases respectively, with 10 bases between them. CDR3 loop: CASSLASGENQPQHF. The CDR3 DNA follows: TGTGCCAGCAGCTTAGCTTCAGGGGAGAATCAGCCCCAGCATTTT.

This clonotype was seen a handful of times. The CDR3 region is CASSPPPTPNGYTF. In DNA form, the CDR3 reads TGTGCCAGCTCACCACCGCCGACGCCGAACGGCTACACCTTC. The chain combines TRBV18 with TRBJ1-2; no definite D call. There are 14 residues in the CDR3. Looked up from germline, CDR1 is KGHSH and CDR2 is LQKENI. Trimming stripped 0 bases from V and 8 bases from J, with 13 bases between.

This clonotype has only a few counts. In nucleotides, the CDR3 is TGCAGCGTTGACCAGGGGGCTAGAGAGCAGTACTTC. It specifies CSVDQGAREQYF. The rearrangement links TRBV29-1 to TRBJ2-7; 8 positions agree with TRBD1. The V gene's germline CDR1 is SQVTM and CDR2 ANQGSEA. CDR3 length: 12 residues. The V segment lost 3 bases and the J segment 7 bases; nucleotides outside the gene matches: 5.

The rearrangement uses TRBV12-5 and TRBJ2-4; 7 nucleotides match TRBD1. Losses at the gene ends were 3 bases for V and 6 bases for J; bases not matched to a gene: 5. Germline V gives CDR1 LGHNT, CDR2 FRNRAP. The length of the CDR3 is 14 residues. The CDR3 nucleotides read TGTGCTAGTGGTTTTGGACAGGTGGGAAACATTCAGTACTTC. It is translated as CASGFGQVGNIQYF.

The chain has TRBV4-2 and TRBJ1-6; 9 nucleotides align to TRBD1. The V and J ends lost 2 bases and 4 bases, in that order; junction bases with no gene match: 6. Per the germline V gene, CDR1 is LGHNA and CDR2 is YNFKEQ. CDR3 length equals 17 residues. The CDR3 is CASSQPPDRGYNSPLHF. CDR3 DNA: TGTGCCAGCAGCCAACCTCCGGACAGGGGATATAATTCACCCCTCCACTTT.

This clonotype showed up just a few times. V gene TRBV20-1 combines with J gene TRBJ1-5, with D possibly being TRBD1 (5 bases). V was trimmed by 0 bases and J by 4 bases, leaving 7 bases between them. The CDR3 totals 13 residues. Germline-derived CDR1 and CDR2 are DFQATT and SNEGSKA (reference sequence). The CDR3 DNA is TGCAGTGCTAGAGAGACAGATAATCAGCCCCAGCATTTT. This codes for CSARETDNQPQHF.

The chain couples TRBV4-2 to TRBJ1-1; D is perhaps TRBD1 (6 bases). From germline, CDR1 is LGHNA and CDR2 YNFKEQ. CDR3 length equals 13 residues. V lost 2 bases, J lost 5 bases, and 9 bases lay in between. The CDR3, as DNA: TGTGCCAGCAGCCAAACAGGGCGGACTGAAGCTTTCTTT. Protein product: CASSQTGRTEAFF.

This clonotype was seen a few times. V is TRBV20-1 and J is TRBJ1-1; D may be TRBD1 (5 bases). The CDR3 covers 15 residues. Germline-derived CDR1 and CDR2 are DFQATT and SNEGSKA (reference sequence). Trimming removed 3 bases at V and 0 bases at J, with 14 bases between. CDR3 loop: CSARGGKGVNTEAFF. In DNA form, the CDR3 reads TGCAGTGCTAGGGGGGGGAAAGGGGTGAACACTGAAGCTTTCTTT.

This clonotype appeared many times. The chain has TRBV11-2 and TRBJ1-2; possibly TRBD1 for D (6 bases). Germline-derived CDR1 and CDR2 are SGHAT and FQNNGV. Trimming cost V 0 bases and J 4 bases, with 9 bases left between them. CDR3 length: 14 residues. The CDR3 DNA is TGTGCCAGCAGCTTAGATCAGGGGAGCTATGGCTACACCTTC. Its protein product is CASSLDQGSYGYTF. The full variable domain, in which reference TRBV11-2 and TRBJ1-2 provide the parts outside the CDR3, is EAGVAQSPRYKIIEKRQSVAFWCNPISGHATLYWYQQILGQGPKLLIQFQNNGVVDDSQLPKDRFSAERLKGVDSTLKIQPAKLEDSAVYLCASSLDQGSYGYTFGSGTRLTVV.

CDR3 sequence (DNA): TGCAGTGCTAGAGATAGACTAGCGGGGCCCTACGAGCAGTACTTC. Its translation is CSARDRLAGPYEQYF. The chain employs TRBV20-1 and TRBJ2-7, with TRBD2 matching 11 bases. From germline, CDR1 is DFQATT and CDR2 SNEGSKA (reference sequence). J lost 2 bases, V lost 0 bases, and 3 bases had no gene match. This CDR3 region has 15 residues.

There are a few counts of this clonotype. The chain links TRBV20-1 to TRBJ1-2; D is perhaps TRBD1 (6 bases). CDR3 length equals 15 residues. Germline V gene lookup returns CDR1 DFQATT and CDR2 SNEGSKA (reference sequence). The V and J ends lost 4 bases and 7 bases respectively, with 22 bases between them. In DNA, the CDR3 is TGCAGTGCTAATGCATTTCAAAGGGGGGTGGGTGGCTACACCTTC. Protein: CSANAFQRGVGGYTF.

Here the CDR3 DNA reads TGTGCCAGCAGCCATCAGACCCGGGACGCGGGTCTGGCTTTCTTT. Its translation is CASSHQTRDAGLAFF. The chain uses TRBV4-2 and TRBJ1-1; D might be TRBD1 (5 bases). This CDR3 has 15 residues. V was clipped by 3 bases and J by 11 bases, with 22 bases between them. The germline gives CDR1 LGHNA, CDR2 YNFKEQ.

The sample holds many counts of this clonotype. The V call is TRBV15, the J call TRBJ2-5; TRBD1 is a possible D gene (5 bases). The CDR3 has 16 residues. Germline V CDR1 and CDR2: LNHNV, YYDKDF (reference sequence). V was shortened by 0 bases and J by 3 bases, with 14 bases between the two germline ends. The CDR3 reads CATSRDPGRVEETQYF. The CDR3 nucleotides are TGTGCCACCAGCAGAGATCCGGGCAGGGTGGAAGAGACCCAGTACTTC.

This clonotype was detected a few times. The genes are TRBV5-1 and TRBJ1-6, with D tentatively TRBD1 (5 bases). The germline CDR1 and CDR2 sequences are SGHRS and YFSETQ. The CDR3 is made up of 14 amino acids. Trimming removed 3 bases from V and 8 bases from J, with 12 bases in between. The CDR3 coding sequence is TGCGCCAGCAGCTCCGGGACCCCTGATTCACCCCTCCACTTT. Translating it yields CASSSGTPDSPLHF.

This clonotype was seen a few times. The chain couples TRBV5-6 to TRBJ1-2, with TRBD1 matching 9 bases. Trimming took 0 bases from V and 6 from J; bases not matched to a gene: 6. Germline values: CDR1 SGHDT, CDR2 YYEEEE. The CDR3 is made up of 15 amino acids. CDR3 in amino acids: CASSLAPGQGHGYTF. Here the CDR3 DNA reads TGTGCCAGCAGCTTGGCCCCGGGACAGGGCCATGGCTACACCTTC.

J is TRBJ1-3 and V is TRBV12-3 or TRBV12-4; D unclear. CDR3 length: 14 amino acids. Trimming stripped 5 bases from V and 8 bases from J, with 16 bases between. The CDR3 is CASSVALIVHTIYF. CDR3 DNA: TGTGCCAGCAGTGTGGCCCTAATCGTACACACCATATATTTT.

There are many counts of this clonotype. This chain joins TRBV20-1 and TRBJ2-3, with D perhaps TRBD2 (5 bases). Germline CDR1 is DFQATT and CDR2 is SNEGSKA (reference sequence). The CDR3 has 11 residues. The CDR3 loop is CGAAPVDTQYF. The CDR3 DNA sequence: TGCGGAGCGGCGCCGGTGGATACGCAGTATTTT.

The chain links TRBV5-4 to TRBJ2-3, with 9 positions matching TRBD1. Germline CDR1 and CDR2: SGHNT and YYREEE (reference sequence). With 5 bases clipped from V and 3 bases from J, the junction kept 10 bases outside the gene matches. CDR3 length equals 16 residues. CDR3 residues: CASSLKRDRVTDTQYF. Here the CDR3 DNA reads TGTGCCAGCAGTTTAAAACGGGACAGGGTTACAGATACGCAGTATTTT.

The chain has TRBV4-3 and TRBJ2-1; TRBD2 aligns across 12 bases. The CDR3 sequence is 18 residues long. Germline V CDR1 and CDR2: LGHNA, YSLEER. The V and J ends lost 0 bases and 3 bases, in that order; junction bases with no gene match: 6. For the CDR3, the DNA is TGCGCCAGCAGCCAAGAGCCTAGCGGGGGGGATTTCTACAATGAGCAGTTCTTC. Its protein is CASSQEPSGGDFYNEQFF.

In this sample, this clonotype turned up a few times. The gene calls are TRBV12-5 and TRBJ1-1; 7 bases fit TRBD1. V dropped 6 bases and J dropped 0; count of bases not matched to a gene: 7. Germline CDR1 LGHNT, CDR2 FRNRAP. The CDR3 is made up of 15 amino acids. CDR3 loop: CASGGQPPLNTEAFF. Here the CDR3 DNA reads TGTGCTAGTGGGGGACAGCCACCCCTGAACACTGAAGCTTTCTTT.

This clonotype was counted at least ten times. This sequence joins TRBV20-1 and TRBJ2-7, with D tentatively TRBD1 (6 bases). There are 11 residues in the CDR3. Germline CDR1 reads DFQATT; CDR2 reads SNEGSKA (reference sequence). Trimming removed 3 bases at V and 8 bases at J, with 11 bases between. This chain's CDR3 is CSAREDSKQYF. CDR3 nucleotide sequence: TGCAGTGCTAGGGAGGACAGCAAGCAGTACTTC.

Concerning this clonotype: A clone one base away is much larger, so this may be a read error. The chain links TRBV20-1 to TRBJ1-2; 8 bases fit TRBD1. Germline CDR1 reads DFQATT; CDR2 reads SNEGSKA (reference sequence). This CDR3 is 13 amino acids long. CDR3 protein: CSASEDRDHGSTF. The CDR3 DNA reads as TGCAGTGCCTCCGAGGACAGGGATCATGGCTCCACCTTC.

This clonotype was detected only a few times. V usage is TRBV12-3 or TRBV12-4 and J usage is TRBJ2-1; TRBD2 matches 10 bases. CDR3 length: 15 residues. V shed 9 bases and J 4 bases; nucleotides not matched to a gene: 9. The CDR3 nucleotides are TGTGCCAGTGATGGCCGGACTAGCGGTTACAATGAGCAGTTCTTC. Its translation is CASDGRTSGYNEQFF.

The chain uses TRBV11-1 and TRBJ2-7; D perhaps matches TRBD1 (6 bases). Germline V gene sequence: CDR1 SGHAT, CDR2 FQDESV (reference sequence). The CDR3 is 13 residues long. The CDR3 reads CSSGRDTSYEQYF. The CDR3 DNA is TGTTCTTCTGGAAGGGACACCTCCTACGAGCAGTACTTC.

This clonotype was seen a handful of times. The chain links TRBV6-2 or TRBV6-3 to TRBJ1-2; 8 positions agree with TRBD1. The V segment lost 4 bases and the J segment 5 bases; nucleotides outside the gene matches: 9. Germline V gene sequence: CDR1 MNHEY, CDR2 SVGEGT. The CDR3 is 15 amino acids. The CDR3 loop is CASSSRTGIGYGYTF. CDR3 nucleotide sequence: TGTGCCAGCAGTTCCCGGACAGGGATCGGGTATGGCTACACCTTC.

V and J are TRBV6-5 and TRBJ2-7; D may correspond to TRBD1 or TRBD2 (5 bases each). Deletions cut 2 bases from V and 2 bases from J, with 13 bases between. Looked up from germline, CDR1 is MNHEY and CDR2 is SVGAGI. This CDR3 comprises 15 residues. This CDR3 reads CASSYRWGRPYEQYF. CDR3 bases: TGTGCCAGCAGTTACAGATGGGGGAGACCCTACGAGCAGTACTTC.

This rearrangement joins TRBV7-2 to TRBJ2-4, with D hard to call. Germline V gives CDR1 SGHTA, CDR2 FQGNSA. The CDR3 length is 13 residues. V gave up 3 bases and J gave up 8 bases, with 11 bases separating them. DNA of the CDR3: TGTGCCAGCAGCTTTAATCCCAGAGACATTCAGTACTTC. Protein: CASSFNPRDIQYF. The full variable domain, its missing parts supplied by reference TRBV7-2 and TRBJ2-4, is GAGVSQSPSNKVTEKGKDVELRCDPISGHTALYWYRQSLGQGLEFLIYFQGNSAPDKSGLPSDRFSAERTGGSVSTLTIQRTQQEDSAVYLCASSFNPRDIQYFGAGTRLSVL.

The rearrangement uses TRBV20-1 and TRBJ1-1; unclear D gene. Trimming left V 0 bases short and J 10 bases short, with 15 bases between. The germline CDR1 and CDR2 sequences are DFQATT and SNEGSKA (reference sequence). The CDR3 loop spans 13 amino acids. The CDR3 nucleotides are TGCAGTGCTAGAGATCCCAAATGGGGAAGAGCTTTCTTT. This gives the protein CSARDPKWGRAFF.

This clonotype was recorded a few times. V gene TRBV9 combines with J gene TRBJ2-1, with D tentatively TRBD1 (6 bases). The CDR3 has 13 residues. Trimming shortened V by 3 bases and J by 9 bases, and 13 bases separated the two germline ends. Germline CDR1 is SGDLS and CDR2 is YYNGEE. CDR3 protein: CASSAVQGAEQFF. CDR3 bases: TGTGCCAGCAGCGCTGTACAGGGCGCTGAGCAGTTCTTC.

This clonotype was seen many times. The chain carries TRBV7-8 and TRBJ2-7; D ambiguous. The CDR3 covers 11 residues. Germline V gene data show CDR1 as SGHVS and CDR2 as FQNEAQ. V dropped 5 bases and J dropped 1 base, with 3 bases sitting between them. The CDR3, as DNA: TGTGCCAGCAGCGATTCCTACGAGCAGTACGTC. Translation gives CASSDSYEQYV.

This clonotype was recorded a few times. CDR3 protein: CASSSGQGVSYEQYF. CDR3 bases: TGTGCCAGCAGCTCGGGACAGGGGGTCTCCTACGAGCAGTACTTC. The V gene is TRBV7-6, the J gene TRBJ2-7; TRBD1 agrees at 11 bases. Per germline, CDR1 SGHVS and CDR2 FNYEAQ. V was clipped by 4 bases and J by 0 bases; unmatched bases: 2. The CDR3 contains 15 residues.